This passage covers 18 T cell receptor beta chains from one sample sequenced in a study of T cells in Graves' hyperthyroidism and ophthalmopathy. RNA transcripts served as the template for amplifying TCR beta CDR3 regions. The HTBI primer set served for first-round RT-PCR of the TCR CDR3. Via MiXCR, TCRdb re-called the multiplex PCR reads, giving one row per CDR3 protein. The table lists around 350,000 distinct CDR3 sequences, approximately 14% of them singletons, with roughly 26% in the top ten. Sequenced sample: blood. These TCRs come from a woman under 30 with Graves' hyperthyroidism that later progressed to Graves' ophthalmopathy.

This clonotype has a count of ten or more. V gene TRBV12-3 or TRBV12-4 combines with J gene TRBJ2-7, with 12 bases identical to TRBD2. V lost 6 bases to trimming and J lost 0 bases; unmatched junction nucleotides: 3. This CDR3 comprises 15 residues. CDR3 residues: CASRILAGGSYEQYF. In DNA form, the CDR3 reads TGTGCCAGCAGGATACTAGCGGGGGGCTCCTACGAGCAGTACTTC.

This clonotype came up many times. The DNA of the CDR3 is TGTGCCAGCCGAAGGTCTGGTTACAATGAGCAGTTCTTC. Its protein product is CASRRSGYNEQFF. The chain employs TRBV12-3 or TRBV12-4 and TRBJ2-1; D call uncertain. The V and J ends lost 8 bases and 4 bases respectively, with 12 bases between them. The CDR3 covers 13 residues.

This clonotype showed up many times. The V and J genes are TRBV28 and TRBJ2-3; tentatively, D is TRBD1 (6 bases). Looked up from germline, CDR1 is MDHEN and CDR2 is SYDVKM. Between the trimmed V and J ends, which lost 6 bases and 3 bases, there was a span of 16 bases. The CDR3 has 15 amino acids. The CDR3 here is CASRPYRESTDTQYF. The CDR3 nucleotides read TGTGCCAGCAGACCCTACAGGGAATCAACAGATACGCAGTATTTT.

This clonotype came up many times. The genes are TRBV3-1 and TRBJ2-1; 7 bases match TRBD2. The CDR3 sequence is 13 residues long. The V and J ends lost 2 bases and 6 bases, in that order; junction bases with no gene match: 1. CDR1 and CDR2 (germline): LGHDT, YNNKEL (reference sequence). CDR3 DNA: TGTGCCAGCAGCCAACGCGGGGGCAATGAGCAGTTCTTC. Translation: CASSQRGGNEQFF.

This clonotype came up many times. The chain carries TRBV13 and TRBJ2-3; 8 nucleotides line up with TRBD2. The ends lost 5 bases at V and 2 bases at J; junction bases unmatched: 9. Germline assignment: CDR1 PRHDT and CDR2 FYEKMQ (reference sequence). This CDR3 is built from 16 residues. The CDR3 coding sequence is TGTGCCAGCAGCACCCAGCGGGAGACAAACACAGATACGCAGTATTTT. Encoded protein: CASSTQRETNTDTQYF.

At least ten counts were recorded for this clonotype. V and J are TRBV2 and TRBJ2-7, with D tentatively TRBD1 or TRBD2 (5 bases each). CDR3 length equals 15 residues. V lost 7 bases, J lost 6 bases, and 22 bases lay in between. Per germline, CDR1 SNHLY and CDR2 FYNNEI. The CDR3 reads CASMPGDRAVGEQYF. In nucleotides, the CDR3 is TGTGCCAGCATGCCCGGGGACCGAGCCGTGGGCGAGCAGTACTTC. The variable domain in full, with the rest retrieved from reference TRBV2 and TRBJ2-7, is EPEVTQTPSHQVTQMGQEVILRCVPISNHLYFYWYRQILGQKVEFLVSFYNNEISEKSEIFDDQFSVERPDGSNFTLKIRSTKLEDSAMYFCASMPGDRAVGEQYFGPGTRLTVT.

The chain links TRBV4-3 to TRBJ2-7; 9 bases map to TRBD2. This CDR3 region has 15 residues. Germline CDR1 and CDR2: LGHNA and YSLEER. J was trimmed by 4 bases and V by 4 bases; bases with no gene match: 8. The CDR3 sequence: CASSPLPGLAYEQYF. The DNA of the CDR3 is TGCGCCAGCAGCCCGCTCCCGGGACTAGCTTACGAGCAGTACTTC.

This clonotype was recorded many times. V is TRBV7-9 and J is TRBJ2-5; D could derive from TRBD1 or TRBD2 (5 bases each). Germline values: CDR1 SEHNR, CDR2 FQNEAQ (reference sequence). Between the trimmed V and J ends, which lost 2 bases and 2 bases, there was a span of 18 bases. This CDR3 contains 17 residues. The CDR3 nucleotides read TGTGCCAGCAGCTTACGCCTAGGGACGGAATCTCAAGAGACCCAGTACTTC. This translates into CASSLRLGTESQETQYF.

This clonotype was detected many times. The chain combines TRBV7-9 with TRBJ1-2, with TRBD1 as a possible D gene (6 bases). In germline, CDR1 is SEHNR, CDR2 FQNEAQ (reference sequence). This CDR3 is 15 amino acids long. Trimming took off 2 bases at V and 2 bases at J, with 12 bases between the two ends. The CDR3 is CASSLTWGTNYGYTF. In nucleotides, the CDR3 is TGTGCCAGCAGCTTAACATGGGGGACAAACTATGGCTACACCTTC.

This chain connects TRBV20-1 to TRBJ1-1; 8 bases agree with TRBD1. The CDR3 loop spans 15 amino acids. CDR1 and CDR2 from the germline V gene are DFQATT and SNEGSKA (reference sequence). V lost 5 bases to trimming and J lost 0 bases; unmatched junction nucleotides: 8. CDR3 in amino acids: CSALGQGSMNTEAFF. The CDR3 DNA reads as TGCAGTGCTCTCGGACAGGGAAGTATGAACACTGAAGCTTTCTTT.

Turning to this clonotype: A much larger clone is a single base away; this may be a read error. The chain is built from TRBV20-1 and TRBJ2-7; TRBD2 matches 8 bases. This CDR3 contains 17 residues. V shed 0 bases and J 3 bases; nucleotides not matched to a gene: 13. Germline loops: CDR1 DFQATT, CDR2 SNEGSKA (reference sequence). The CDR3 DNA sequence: TGCAGTGCTAGAGATAGGACTAGCTGGTTCTTCAACTACGAGCAGTACTTC. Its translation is CSARDRTSWFFNYEQYF.

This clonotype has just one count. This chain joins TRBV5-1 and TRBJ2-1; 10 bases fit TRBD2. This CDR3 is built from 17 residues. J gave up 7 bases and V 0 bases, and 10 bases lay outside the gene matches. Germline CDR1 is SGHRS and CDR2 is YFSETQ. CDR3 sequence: CASSLGGTAGGPNEQFF. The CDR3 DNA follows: TGCGCCAGCAGCTTGGGGGGCACAGCGGGAGGGCCTAATGAGCAGTTCTTC.

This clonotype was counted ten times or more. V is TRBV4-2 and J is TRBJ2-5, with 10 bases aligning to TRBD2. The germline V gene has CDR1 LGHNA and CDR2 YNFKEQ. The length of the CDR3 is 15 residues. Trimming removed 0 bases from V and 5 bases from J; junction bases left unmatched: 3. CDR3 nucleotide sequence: TGTGCCAGCAGCCAAGATCTAGCGGGAGAGGAGACCCAGTACTTC. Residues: CASSQDLAGEETQYF.

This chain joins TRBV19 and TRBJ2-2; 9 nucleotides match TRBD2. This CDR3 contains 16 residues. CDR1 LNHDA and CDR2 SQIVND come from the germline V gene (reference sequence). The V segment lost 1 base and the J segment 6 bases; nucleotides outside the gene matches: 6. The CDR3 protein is CASSIVAGGPAGELFF. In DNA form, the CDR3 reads TGTGCCAGTAGTATAGTTGCGGGAGGGCCAGCCGGGGAGCTGTTTTTT.

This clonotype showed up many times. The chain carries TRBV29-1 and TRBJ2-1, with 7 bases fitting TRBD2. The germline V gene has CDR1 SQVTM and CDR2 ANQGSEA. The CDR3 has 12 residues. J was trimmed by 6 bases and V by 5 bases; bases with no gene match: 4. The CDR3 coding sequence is TGCAGCGTTCGACTAGCCCCCAATGAGCAGTTCTTC. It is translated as CSVRLAPNEQFF.

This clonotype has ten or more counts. The CDR3 nucleotides read TGTGCCAGCAGCAGAATAGCGGGAGCCCTGGAGACCCAGTACTTC. Translated: CASSRIAGALETQYF. V and J are TRBV7-3 and TRBJ2-5; 9 positions agree with TRBD2. This CDR3 comprises 15 residues. The J segment lost 5 bases and the V segment lost 5 bases, leaving 9 bases of the junction unmatched. Germline CDR1 SGHTA, CDR2 FQGTGA.

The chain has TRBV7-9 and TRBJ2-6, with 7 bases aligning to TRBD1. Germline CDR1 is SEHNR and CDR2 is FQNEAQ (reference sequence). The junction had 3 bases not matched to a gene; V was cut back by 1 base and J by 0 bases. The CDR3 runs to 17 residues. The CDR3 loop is CASSLGDSSSGANVLTF. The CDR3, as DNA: TGTGCCAGCAGCTTAGGGGACAGTTCCTCTGGGGCCAACGTCCTGACTTTC.

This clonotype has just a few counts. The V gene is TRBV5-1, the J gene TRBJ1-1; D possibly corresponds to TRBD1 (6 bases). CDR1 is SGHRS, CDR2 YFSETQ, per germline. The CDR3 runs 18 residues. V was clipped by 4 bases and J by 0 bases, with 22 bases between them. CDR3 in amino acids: CASSPNRDNSFLNTEAFF. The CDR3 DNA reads TGCGCCAGCAGCCCCAATAGGGACAACTCATTCCTGAACACTGAAGCTTTCTTT.